Sequencing of this T cell receptor beta chain was carried out in a study of blood T cell repertoires in COVID-19. Turning to the study itself: The United States, Italy and Spain supplied acute and convalescent COVID-19 samples. From T cells, B-cell-depleted T cells, or PBMCs came the material, which was cDNA or gDNA.

In the study's own analysis: Cell counts per sample came from amplifying reference gene primers. The assay was immunoSEQ multiplex PCR, and TCRdb's table has in-frame clones only and misses some. The DNA was the basis for D and trimming; V, J and clone size are from that table. The repertoire consists of approximately 300,000 clones, with 86% occurring once and the leading ten covering 1.5% to 2%. The CDR3 runs 14 residues. CDR1 and CDR2 from the germline V gene are KGHDR and SFDVKD. The V end was cut by 7 bases, the J end by 0 bases, with 11 bases between. This clonotype originated in a woman aged 45 to 65 with acute or convalescent COVID-19. V is TRBV24-1 and J is TRBJ1-1, with D possibly matching TRBD1 (5 bases). The sample comprised peripheral blood. The CDR3 spells CATRDTSMNTEAFF. CDR3 nucleotides: TGTGCCACCAGGGACACATCCATGAACACTGAAGCTTTCTTT.